This TCR beta chain was sequenced during a study of glioma-infiltrating T cells after dendritic cell vaccination. Study overall: Samples are from glioblastoma patients in Phase I and II dendritic cell vaccine trials. Treatment, given 2003 to 2012, was autologous tumor lysate-pulsed dendritic cell vaccination.

Time point defined: after dendritic cell vaccination, including at tumor progression/relapse. On this clone itself: Its antigen is not identified.

General study points: Estimated pretreatment TIL content predicted outcome after dendritic cell vaccination.

Assay: immunoSEQ multiplex PCR; the TCRdb copy retains only in-frame clones and omits some. The sample has about 110,000 clones, 90% seen once. The V end was cut by 7 bases, the J end by 2 bases, with 9 bases between. This CDR3 region has 13 residues. CDR1 and CDR2 from the germline V gene are MNHEY and SVGAGI. The sequence derives from a human donor with glioblastoma. The material sequenced was blood, taken after dendritic cell vaccination. The rearrangement joins TRBV6-5 to TRBJ1-5; D uncertain. In nucleotides, the CDR3 is TGTGCCAGCATCAAAGAGGGCAATCAGCCCCAGCATTTT. This codes for CASIKEGNQPQHF.